The clone carrying this T cell receptor (beta chain) was observed at least ten times. This record comes from a study of T cells in Graves' hyperthyroidism and ophthalmopathy. Germline V gene lookup returns CDR1 SNHLY and CDR2 FYNNEI. Trimming removed 4 bases from V and 5 bases from J; junction bases left unmatched: 5. The CDR3 length is 15 residues. Among the patients, aged 18 to 65, hyperthyroidism was newly diagnosed and had lasted under 2 months. What was amplified from RNA transcripts were TCR beta CDR3 regions. With the HTBI primer set, the TCR CDR3 went through a first round of RT-PCR. TCRdb reanalysed the multiplex PCR reads using MiXCR and keeps one entry per CDR3 protein. The sample lists approximately 360,000 distinct CDR3 sequences; around a sixth were seen once.

Sequencing was carried out using blood. This chain connects TRBV2 to TRBJ1-1; TRBD1 matches at 12 bases. The sequence came from a woman under 30 with Graves' hyperthyroidism that later progressed to Graves' ophthalmopathy. CDR3 region: CASSAPGQGATEAFF. As DNA, the CDR3 is TGTGCCAGCAGTGCCCCGGGACAGGGGGCAACTGAAGCTTTCTTT. The whole variable domain, remainder taken from reference TRBV2 and TRBJ1-1, is EPEVTQTPSHQVTQMGQEVILRCVPISNHLYFYWYRQILGQKVEFLVSFYNNEISEKSEIFDDQFSVERPDGSNFTLKIRSTKLEDSAMYFCASSAPGQGATEAFFGQGTRLTVV.